These 8 T cell receptor beta chains came from one sample sequenced in a study of T-cell reconstitution after alpha-beta-depleted transplantation in children. The authors prepared the TCRbeta library with unique molecular identifiers. In TCRdb, the PCR reads were re-called with MiXCR into one record per CDR3 protein. The sample records approximately 290,000 distinct CDR3 sequences, 11% being singletons. The sample in question was peripheral blood, obtained 180 days after TCRalphabeta/CD19-depleted stem cell transplant. The receptors shown here come from a male patient between 2 and 15 years old who had a stem cell transplant for chronic granulomatous disease, so the T cells may come from the graft donor.

This clonotype was recorded a few times. V and J are TRBV4-2 and TRBJ2-5; unclear D gene. V was pared by 1 base and J by 7 bases, with 13 bases between. Germline V gene lookup returns CDR1 LGHNA and CDR2 YNFKEQ. This CDR3 region has 14 residues. CDR3 sequence reads: CASSQGKSSGTQYF. CDR3 bases: TGTGCCAGCAGCCAAGGGAAAAGTTCGGGGACCCAGTACTTC.

The chain carries TRBV19 and TRBJ1-1; D call uncertain. V lost 4 bases and J 7 bases, leaving 4 bases between the germline ends. Germline values: CDR1 LNHDA, CDR2 SQIVND (reference sequence). This CDR3 comprises 10 residues. CDR3 sequence: CASSNGEAFF. The CDR3 DNA reads TGTGCCAGTAGTAATGGTGAAGCTTTCTTT.

This clonotype was detected many times. The chain uses TRBV29-1 and TRBJ2-3; TRBD2 matches 8 bases. The J segment lost 14 bases and the V segment lost 3 bases, leaving 10 bases of the junction unmatched. The CDR3 loop spans 12 amino acids. Per germline, CDR1 SQVTM and CDR2 ANQGSEA. The CDR3 protein is CSVDRGGTAPYF. DNA for the CDR3: TGCAGCGTTGATCGGGGGGGGACCGCCCCGTATTTT.

This clonotype was seen more than once but under ten times. The rearrangement uses TRBV6-2 or TRBV6-3 and TRBJ2-1, with D possibly called TRBD1 or TRBD2 (6 bases each). V was pared by 6 bases and J by 1 base, with 19 bases between. Germline CDR1 reads MNHEY; CDR2 reads SVGEGT. The CDR3 length is 17 residues. The CDR3 coding sequence is TGTGCCAGCAGAAAAATGGGGACGGGGGCATCCTACAATGAGCAGTTCTTC. Translated, it gives CASRKMGTGASYNEQFF.

In its sample, this clonotype was seen a few times. The V gene is TRBV14, the J gene TRBJ2-1; the D call may be TRBD1 or TRBD2 (6 bases each). Germline V CDR1 and CDR2: SGHDN, FVKESK. This CDR3 has 16 residues. Trimming stripped 4 bases from V and 6 bases from J, with 19 bases between. The CDR3 region has the DNA TGTGCCAGCAGCCGACAATTTTCGGGGGCGGGCAATGAGCAGTTCTTC. Protein sequence: CASSRQFSGAGNEQFF.

Points on this clonotype: Since a much larger clone is just one base distant, this may be a read error. The CDR3 protein is CASSPRGVYGDTF. As DNA, the CDR3 is TGTGCCAGCAGTCCCCGGGGCGTCTATGGCGACACCTTC. V gene TRBV25-1 combines with J gene TRBJ1-2, with D perhaps matching TRBD1 (5 bases). Germline V gene sequence: CDR1 MGHDK, CDR2 SYGVNS. The CDR3 runs 13 residues.

There are many counts of this clonotype. The junction shows a germline mismatch at one end, possibly a read error. This chain joins TRBV5-1 and TRBJ2-1; TRBD2 matches at 11 bases. The CDR3 consists of 15 residues. In germline, CDR1 is SGHRS, CDR2 YFSETQ. The CDR3 here is CASRLGLADYNEQFF. Written as DNA, the CDR3 is TGCGCCAGCAGGTTGGGACTAGCGGACTACAATGAGCAGTTCTTC. Filled out from reference TRBV5-1 and TRBJ2-1, the complete variable domain reads KAGVTQTPRYLIKTRGQQVTLSCSPISGHRSVSWYQQTPGQGLQFLFEYFSETQRNKGNFPGRFSGRQFSNSRSEMNVSTLELGDSALYLCASRLGLADYNEQFFGPGTRLTVL.

This clonotype was counted at least ten times. This sequence joins TRBV6-2 or TRBV6-3 and TRBJ1-3; D gene ambiguous. Trimming cost V 6 bases and J 8 bases, with 11 bases left between them. The germline CDR1 and CDR2 sequences are MNHEY and SVGEGT. The CDR3 has 12 amino acids. Here the CDR3 DNA reads TGTGCCAGCAGCCCGCGCTGGGACACCATATATTTT. Translated: CASSPRWDTIYF.